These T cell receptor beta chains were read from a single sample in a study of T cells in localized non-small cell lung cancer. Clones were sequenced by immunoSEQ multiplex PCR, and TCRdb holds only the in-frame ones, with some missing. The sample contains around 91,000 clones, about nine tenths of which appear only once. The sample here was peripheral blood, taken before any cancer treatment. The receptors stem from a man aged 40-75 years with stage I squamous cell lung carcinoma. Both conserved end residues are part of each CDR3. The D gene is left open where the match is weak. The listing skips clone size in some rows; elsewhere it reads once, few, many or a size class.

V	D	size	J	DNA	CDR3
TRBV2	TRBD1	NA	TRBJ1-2	TGTGCCAGCAGTATGGACAGGGGGAACTATGGCTACACCTTC	CASSMDRGNYGYTF
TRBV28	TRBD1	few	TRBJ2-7	TGTGCCACCGGCACAGGGGAAGGTCGTTCGTTCGAGCAGTACTTC	CATGTGEGRSFEQYF
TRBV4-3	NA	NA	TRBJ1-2	TGCGCCAGCAGCCAAGGAAGGCAGACTAACTATGGCTACACCTTC	CASSQGRQTNYGYTF
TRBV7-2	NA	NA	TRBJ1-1	TGTGCCAGCAGCTTACGAGGGTTAACAAACACTGAAGCTTTCTTT	CASSLRGLTNTEAFF
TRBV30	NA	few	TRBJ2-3	TGTGCCTGGAGTGTTCTGGACAGACGAAGCACAGATACGCAGTATTTT	CAWSVLDRRSTDTQYF
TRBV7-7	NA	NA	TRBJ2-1	TGTGCCAGCAGCTTAGCCTATACAGGGAGTGAGCAGTTCTTC	CASSLAYTGSEQFF
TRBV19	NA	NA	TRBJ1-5	TGTGCCAGTAGATCCTCCTTGGGTGCAGGGAGAGGAGGTAATCAGCCCCAGCATTTT	CASRSSLGAGRGGNQPQHF
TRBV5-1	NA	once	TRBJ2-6	TGCGCCAGCAGCTTGGGAGGCTCTGGGGCCAACGTCCTGACTTTC	CASSLGGSGANVLTF
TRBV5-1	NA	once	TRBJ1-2	TGCGCCAGCAGCTTGGGGGGTCAGACCAACTATGGCTACACCTTC	CASSLGGQTNYGYTF
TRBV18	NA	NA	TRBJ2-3	TGTGCCAGCTCACCACGGACGAACGCAGAGGGCACGCAGTATTTT	CASSPRTNAEGTQYF
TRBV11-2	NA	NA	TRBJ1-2	TGTGCCAGCAGCTTAGGGGAGGCCCGCACCTTC	CASSLGEARTF
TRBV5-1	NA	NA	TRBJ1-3	TGCGCCAGCAGCTTAACCATTAACTCTGGAAACACCATATATTTT	CASSLTINSGNTIYF
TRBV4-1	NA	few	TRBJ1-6	TGCGCCAGCAGCCAGCTCCGGATAGAGTATAATTCACCCCTCCACTTT	CASSQLRIEYNSPLHF
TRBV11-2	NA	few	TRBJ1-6	TGTGCCAGCAGCCTAAACCCGAGGTCACCCCTCCACTTT	CASSLNPRSPLHF
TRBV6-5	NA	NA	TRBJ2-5	TGTGCCAGCAACTCACTCGGGACGGATGAGACCCAGTACTTC	CASNSLGTDETQYF
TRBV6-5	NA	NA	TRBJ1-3	TGTGCCAGCAATAACGGGAGAAACACCATATATTTT	CASNNGRNTIYF
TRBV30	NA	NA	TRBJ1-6	TGTGCCTGGTCCATTGCTCCGATTGCCCTCCACTTT	CAWSIAPIALHF
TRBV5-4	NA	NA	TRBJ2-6	TGTGCCAGCAGCTCCAAGGTCTCTGGGGCCAACGTCCTGACTTTC	CASSSKVSGANVLTF
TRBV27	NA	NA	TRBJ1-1	TGTGCCAGCAGTTTTGGGAGCGCGAACAGAAGGAACACTGAAGCTTTCTTT	CASSFGSANRRNTEAFF
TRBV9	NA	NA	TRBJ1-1	TGTGCCAGCAGCCGAGGAGGGCAGGGTCGCACTGAAGCTTTCTTT	CASSRGGQGRTEAFF
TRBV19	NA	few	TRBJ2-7	TGTGCCAGTAGTATAGAGGGGACCAACTACGAGCAGTACTTC	CASSIEGTNYEQYF
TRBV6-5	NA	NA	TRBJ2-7	TGTGCCAGCAGTTACCCTGGAGGGGGGGAAAACGAGCAGTACTTC	CASSYPGGGENEQYF
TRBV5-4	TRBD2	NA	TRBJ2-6	TGTGCCAGCAGCTCTACCGACAGCGGGGGGCCTCGCTCTGGGGCCAACGTCCTGACTTTC	CASSSTDSGGPRSGANVLTF
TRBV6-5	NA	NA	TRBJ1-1	TGTGCCAGCAGTTACTCTTTCAACGGGGAAGCTTTCTTT	CASSYSFNGEAFF
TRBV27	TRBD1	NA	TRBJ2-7	TGTGCCAGCAGGACAGGGGGCCTCGCCTACGAGCAGTACTTC	CASRTGGLAYEQYF
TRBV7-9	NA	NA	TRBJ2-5	TGTGCCAGCAGCGGCGGTGGACAGACCCAGTACTTC	CASSGGGQTQYF
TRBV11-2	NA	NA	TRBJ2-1	TGTGCCAGCAGCTTAGACCCGACTGAGGATAATGAGCAGTTCTTC	CASSLDPTEDNEQFF
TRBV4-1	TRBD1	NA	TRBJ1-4	TGCGCCAGCAGCCAAGATTACAGGGGAAGTGAAAAACTGTTTTTT	CASSQDYRGSEKLFF
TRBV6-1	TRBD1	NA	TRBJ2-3	TGTGCCAGCAGCCTGAGGGACAGGGTCAGAGATACGCAGTATTTT	CASSLRDRVRDTQYF
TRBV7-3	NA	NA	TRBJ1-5	TGTGCCAGCAGCCCTATCCGACGGTATAGCAATCAGCCCCAGCATTTT	CASSPIRRYSNQPQHF
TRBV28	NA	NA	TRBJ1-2	TGTGCCAGCAGTTTACAGAAAGCAGGGACCTATGGCTACACCTTC	CASSLQKAGTYGYTF
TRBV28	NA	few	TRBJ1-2	TGTGCCAGTCATCGGCCAGCCGGGGGAAATGGCTACACCTTC	CASHRPAGGNGYTF
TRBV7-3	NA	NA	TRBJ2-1	TGTGCCAGCAGCTCTTACCCCATGGGGGCGAATGAGCAGTTCTTC	CASSSYPMGANEQFF
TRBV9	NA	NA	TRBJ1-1	TGTGCCAGCAGCGTGGGGGGGTCCACTGAAGCTTTCTTT	CASSVGGSTEAFF
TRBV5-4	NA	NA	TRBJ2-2	TGTGCCAGCAGTTATGGCGCTTTGGGCGGGCTCGGCGGGGAGCTGTTTTTT	CASSYGALGGLGGELFF
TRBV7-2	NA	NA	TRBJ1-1	TGTGCCAGCAGCTTAGTGGGCCGACTCTCTACTGAAGCTTTCTTT	CASSLVGRLSTEAFF
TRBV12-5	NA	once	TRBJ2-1	TGTGCTAGTGGTACCGACAGGAATTCCTACAATGAGCAGTTCTTC	CASGTDRNSYNEQFF
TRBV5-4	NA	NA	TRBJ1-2	TGTGCCAGCAGCCCCTCAGGAGGGAACTATGGCTACACCTTC	CASSPSGGNYGYTF
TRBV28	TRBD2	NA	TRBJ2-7	TGTGCCAGCAGTCCGGGGGGGGTCCAATACTACGAGCAGTACTTC	CASSPGGVQYYEQYF
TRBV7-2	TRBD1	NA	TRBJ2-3	TGTGCCAGCAGCTCCCAGGGGGCGGGGTTCACAGATACGCAGTATTTT	CASSSQGAGFTDTQYF
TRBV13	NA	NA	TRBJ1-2	TGTGCCAGCAGCTTAGACCGGGACCTCTATGGATCTAACTATGGCTACACCTTC	CASSLDRDLYGSNYGYTF
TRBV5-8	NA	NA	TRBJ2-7	TGTGCCAGCAGTCCGCTGGTACTTTTCGAGCAGTACTTC	CASSPLVLFEQYF
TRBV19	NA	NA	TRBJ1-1	TGTGCCAGTAGTATCCGAGAAAGGAACACTGAAGCTTTCTTT	CASSIRERNTEAFF
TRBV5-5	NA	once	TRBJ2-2	TGTGCCAGCAGCGGGGCGGGATTTTATGCCGGGGAGCTGTTTTTT	CASSGAGFYAGELFF
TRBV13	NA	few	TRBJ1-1	TGTGCCAGCAGCTTAGCATGGAACACTGAAGCTTTCTTT	CASSLAWNTEAFF
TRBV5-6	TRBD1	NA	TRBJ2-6	TGTGCCAGCAGCTTGGAAAGGACAGGGGGTGGGGCCAACGTCCTGACTTTC	CASSLERTGGGANVLTF
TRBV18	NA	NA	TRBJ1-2	TGTGCCAGCTCATCCCCAACCCAGGGTGGTGGCTACACCTTC	CASSSPTQGGGYTF